Listed below are T cell receptor beta chains from one sample, sequenced in a study of shared clonotypes between healthy human individuals. Some clones are missing from TCRdb's copy, which holds only in-frame ones; the method was immunoSEQ multiplex PCR. The top ten clones hold over 9.5% of a sample with about 340,000 clones, less than 75% of them seen once. Specimen: memory CD4+ T cells sorted from blood. All receptors derive from a man under 40 in good health. CDR3s include the opening cysteine and the closing phenylalanine or tryptophan. D genes are given only for firm matches. Clone size is not always given. Where it is, it says once, few, many or a class for expanded clones.

D gene	V gene	J gene	clone size	CDR3 DNA	CDR3 protein
TRBD1	TRBV5-4	TRBJ2-5	-	TGTGCCAGCAGCACACAGGGGGGACAAGAGACCCAGTACTTC	CASSTQGGQETQYF
-	TRBV5-4	TRBJ1-2	few	TGTGCCAGCAGCGGCATTGGTGGCTACACCTTC	CASSGIGGYTF
-	TRBV7-3	TRBJ2-1	-	TGTGCCAGCAGCTTAAAGGGTCCGGGACTCCCCAATGAGCAGTTCTTC	CASSLKGPGLPNEQFF
-	TRBV2	TRBJ1-4	-	TGTGCCAGCAGTGAAATGGGGGCTACTAGCGAAAAACTGTTTTTT	CASSEMGATSEKLFF
-	TRBV9	TRBJ2-1	once	TGTGCCAGCAGCGTGGATGCCCAGCGGAATGAGCAGTTCTTC	CASSVDAQRNEQFF
-	TRBV14	TRBJ1-2	-	TGTGCCAGCAGCCGAATGGGCGACCCCAACTATGGCTACACCTTC	CASSRMGDPNYGYTF
TRBD2	TRBV25-1	TRBJ2-1	many	TGTGCCAGCTCAAGGACTAGCGGGAGGGGGGACAATGAGCAGTTCTTC	CASSRTSGRGDNEQFF
-	TRBV14	TRBJ2-2	-	TGTGCCAGCAGCCTGGGGGGAATCACCGGGGAGCTGTTTTTT	CASSLGGITGELFF
-	TRBV27	TRBJ2-1	-	TGTGCCAGTATCAGGGCGGGGAGAGATGTAGACTACAATGAGCAGTTCTTC	CASIRAGRDVDYNEQFF
-	TRBV6-4	TRBJ1-1	many	TGTGCCAGCAGTGACAGGCAGGACACTGAAGCTTTCTTT	CASSDRQDTEAFF
-	TRBV16	TRBJ2-5	-	TGTGCCAGCAGCACAAACCGCAAGCAGGGGTGGCAGACCCAGTACTTC	CASSTNRKQGWQTQYF
TRBD1	TRBV19	TRBJ1-1	-	TGTGCCAGTAATAGAGACAGGGCGAACACTGAAGCTTTCTTT	CASNRDRANTEAFF
TRBD2	TRBV6-4	TRBJ2-1	-	TGTGCCAGCAGTGTTGATACGGGAGGGCCTCACAATGAGCAGTTCTTC	CASSVDTGGPHNEQFF
-	TRBV6-5	TRBJ2-2	-	TGTGCCAGCAGTTACGACCACACCGGGGAGCTGTTTTTT	CASSYDHTGELFF
TRBD1	TRBV9	TRBJ2-7	-	TGTGCCAGCAGCCCAGAAGGACAGGTAGCCTACGAGCAGTACTTC	CASSPEGQVAYEQYF
TRBD1	TRBV29-1	TRBJ2-5	-	TGCAGCGTTCGGACAGGGGCGAACCAAGAGACCCAGTACTTC	CSVRTGANQETQYF
-	TRBV18	TRBJ2-5	-	TGTGCCAGCTCACCAGAGTCCCAGCGGGAGACCCAGTACTTC	CASSPESQRETQYF
-	TRBV4-3	TRBJ2-3	-	TGCGCCAGCAGCCAAGACCCCCTCAGGGCCACAGATACGCAGTATTTT	CASSQDPLRATDTQYF
-	TRBV15	TRBJ2-7	once	TGTGCCACCAGCAGAGTAGGAAGGGGAGCGAACGCTTACGAGCAGTACTTC	CATSRVGRGANAYEQYF
-	TRBV9	TRBJ2-7	-	TGTGCCAGCAGCGGACTAGGGGTTGGGGGCGAGCAGTACTTC	CASSGLGVGGEQYF
-	TRBV7-8	TRBJ2-2	-	TGTGCCAGCAGCTTAGAAATCCTAGCCAACACCGGGGAGCTGTTTTTT	CASSLEILANTGELFF
TRBD1	TRBV28	TRBJ1-5	many	TGTGCCACCTGGGGACAGGGTCACAATCAGCCCCAGCATTTT	CATWGQGHNQPQHF
TRBD2	TRBV27	TRBJ2-1	few	TGTGCCAGCAGTTCCCTCACGGGACTAGTCGTGGATGAGCAGTTCTTC	CASSSLTGLVVDEQFF
TRBD1	TRBV28	TRBJ1-5	-	TGTGCCAGCAGTTCAGGGGGCCATAGGAATCAGCCCCAGCATTTT	CASSSGGHRNQPQHF
-	TRBV19	TRBJ2-1	-	TGTGCCAGTAGGTGGTCTTTTAGGAGCTCCTACAATGAGCAGTTCTTC	CASRWSFRSSYNEQFF
-	TRBV2	TRBJ2-5	-	TGTGCCAGCAGTGAAGACGTCGGGGATCAAGAGACCCAGTACTTC	CASSEDVGDQETQYF
-	TRBV20-1	TRBJ1-2	few	TGCAGTGCTGACAGTCGTGGCTACACCTTC	CSADSRGYTF
TRBD1	TRBV18	TRBJ2-7	-	TGTGCCAGCTCACCTTATGGACAGGGGGCCGGGGAGCAGTACTTC	CASSPYGQGAGEQYF
-	TRBV30	TRBJ2-4	-	TGTGCCTGGAGTGTAGACGGGAACATTCAGTACTTC	CAWSVDGNIQYF